Following are 19 T cell receptor beta chains from one sample sequenced in a study of shared T cell receptors in the human thymus. Assay: immunoSEQ multiplex PCR; the TCRdb copy retains only in-frame clones and omits some. The sample yields hundreds of thousands of clones, 75% to 85% seen once. These records were also assigned to another study, of human thymus T cells.

The sample was thymocytes. Source of these receptors: a boy less than two years old with a congenital heart defect.

This chain links TRBV7-3 with TRBJ2-1; 9 positions match TRBD2. V gave up 4 bases and J gave up 10 bases; unmatched junction bases: 8. Germline V gives CDR1 SGHTA, CDR2 FQGTGA. The length of the CDR3 is 14 residues. CDR3 in amino acids: CASSYARGRGEQFF. The CDR3 nucleotides are TGTGCCAGCAGCTACGCTCGCGGGAGGGGAGAGCAGTTCTTC.

The V call is TRBV6-5, the J call TRBJ1-2; 10 nucleotides agree with TRBD1. The ends lost 4 bases at V and 5 bases at J; junction bases unmatched: 4. Germline-derived CDR1 and CDR2 are MNHEY and SVGAGI. The CDR3 is 14 amino acids. The CDR3 spells CASSSDRGNYGYTF. As DNA, the CDR3 is TGTGCCAGCAGTTCGGACAGGGGGAATTATGGCTACACCTTC.

This clone has more than one count but fewer than ten. V is TRBV5-1 and J is TRBJ2-7; 7 nucleotides line up with TRBD1. Germline lookup yields CDR1 SGHRS and CDR2 YFSETQ. J was trimmed by 6 bases and V by 5 bases; bases with no gene match: 14. The CDR3 contains 15 residues. The CDR3 DNA reads TGCGCCAGCAGAGCCGGGACAGTGCTTAACTGCGAGCAGTACTTC. This translates into CASRAGTVLNCEQYF. Complete variable domain (other parts from reference TRBV5-1 and TRBJ2-7): KAGVTQTPRYLIKTRGQQVTLSCSPISGHRSVSWYQQTPGQGLQFLFEYFSETQRNKGNFPGRFSGRQFSNSRSEMNVSTLELGDSALYLCASRAGTVLNCEQYFGPGTRLTVT.

As for this clone: At one end the junction does not follow the germline gene, possibly because of a read error. The chain uses TRBV9 and TRBJ2-5, with D unclear. Germline V gene lookup returns CDR1 SGDLS and CDR2 YYNGEE. The CDR3 is 15 residues long. The CDR3: CASSLSWVTREAQYF. CDR3 bases: TGTGCCAGCAGCCTTTCCTGGGTAACAAGAGAGGCCCAGTACTTC.

V and J are TRBV4-3 and TRBJ2-1; TRBD1 is a possible D gene (8 bases). This CDR3 region has 17 residues. Germline CDR1 is LGHNA and CDR2 is YSLEER. V dropped 0 bases and J dropped 3 bases, with 15 bases sitting between them. The CDR3 bases are TGCGCCAGCAGCCAAGATCCGGACAGGGAGGGCTACAATGAGCAGTTCTTC. The encoded protein is CASSQDPDREGYNEQFF.

V usage is TRBV11-2 and J usage is TRBJ2-1; TRBD2 agrees at 8 bases. V gave up 2 bases and J gave up 8 bases; unmatched junction bases: 14. This CDR3 comprises 17 residues. Per germline, CDR1 SGHAT and CDR2 FQNNGV. The CDR3 reads CASSLRRTRGRSYEQFF. The DNA for the CDR3 is TGTGCCAGCAGCTTACGCCGGACCCGCGGGAGGAGTTATGAGCAGTTCTTC.

The chain recombines TRBV27 with TRBJ2-3; 12 bases line up with TRBD2. This CDR3 contains 16 residues. The J segment lost 4 bases and the V segment lost 7 bases, leaving 9 bases of the junction unmatched. The germline CDR1 and CDR2 sequences are MNHEY and SMNVEV (reference sequence). CDR3 sequence reads: CASKNLAGGPADTQYF. In DNA form, the CDR3 reads TGTGCCAGCAAAAACCTAGCGGGAGGGCCCGCAGATACGCAGTATTTT.

V usage is TRBV5-1 and J usage is TRBJ2-3; TRBD2 aligns across 7 bases. This CDR3 is 14 amino acids long. The J segment lost 7 bases and the V segment lost 5 bases, leaving 10 bases of the junction unmatched. CDR1 is SGHRS, CDR2 YFSETQ, per germline. CDR3 coding DNA: TGCGCCAGCAGTCCGGGCGGGAGTTCATATACGCAGTATTTT. Translated: CASSPGGSSYTQYF. The variable domain in full, completed from reference TRBV5-1 and TRBJ2-3, reads KAGVTQTPRYLIKTRGQQVTLSCSPISGHRSVSWYQQTPGQGLQFLFEYFSETQRNKGNFPGRFSGRQFSNSRSEMNVSTLELGDSALYLCASSPGGSSYTQYFGPGTRLTVL.

This clone was recorded only once. The chain couples TRBV5-4 to TRBJ2-3, with TRBD2 identical over 9 bases. V lost 1 base, J lost 5 bases, and 11 bases stayed unmatched. Germline V lookup: CDR1 SGHNT, CDR2 YYREEE (reference sequence). The CDR3 consists of 17 residues. The CDR3 is CASSLYIAGGPEDTQYF. The CDR3 region has the DNA TGTGCCAGCAGCTTGTATATCGCGGGAGGGCCGGAAGATACGCAGTATTTT.

V and J are TRBV2 and TRBJ2-7, with TRBD2 matching over 8 bases. Germline lookup yields CDR1 SNHLY and CDR2 FYNNEI. The CDR3 sequence is 14 residues long. V shed 4 bases, J shed 4 bases, and the junction held 6 bases outside the gene matches. The CDR3 region is CASSAAGGEYEQYF. Written as DNA, the CDR3 is TGTGCCAGCAGTGCCGCGGGAGGTGAGTACGAGCAGTACTTC. Complete variable domain (other parts from reference TRBV2 and TRBJ2-7): EPEVTQTPSHQVTQMGQEVILRCVPISNHLYFYWYRQILGQKVEFLVSFYNNEISEKSEIFDDQFSVERPDGSNFTLKIRSTKLEDSAMYFCASSAAGGEYEQYFGPGTRLTVT.

The chain has TRBV27 and TRBJ2-4; D unclear. CDR1 MNHEY and CDR2 SMNVEV come from the germline V gene (reference sequence). V was clipped by 0 bases and J by 1 base, with 10 bases between them. This CDR3 has 16 residues. The CDR3 DNA is TGTGCCAGCAGTTTATCAGCCCCAGCGGCCAAAAACATTCAGTACTTC. Its protein is CASSLSAPAAKNIQYF.

DNA for the CDR3: TGTGCCAGCAGCCCTCGACTAGCGGGAGATAGCCACGAGCAGTACTTC. Its translation: CASSPRLAGDSHEQYF. V usage is TRBV7-2 and J usage is TRBJ2-7, with 12 bases aligning to TRBD2. The CDR3 sequence is 16 residues long. Germline V gene sequence: CDR1 SGHTA, CDR2 FQGNSA. The junction had 10 bases not matched to a gene; V was cut back by 5 bases and J by 5 bases.

The sample holds a few counts of this clone. The chain combines TRBV7-9 with TRBJ2-1, with D possibly matching TRBD2 (6 bases). The CDR3 extends over 15 amino acids. Germline loops: CDR1 SEHNR, CDR2 FQNEAQ (reference sequence). Trimming left V 1 base short and J 2 bases short, with 9 bases between. The CDR3 bases are TGTGCCAGCAGCTTAGTACTAGCAGCCTACAATGAGCAGTTCTTC. It is translated as CASSLVLAAYNEQFF.

This chain connects TRBV10-2 to TRBJ2-3, with a weak D call TRBD2 (6 bases). CDR1 and CDR2 (germline): WSHSY, SAAADI. The CDR3 contains 14 residues. Deletions cut 4 bases from V and 4 bases from J, with 12 bases between. DNA for the CDR3: TGCGCCAGCAGTGTCCCGGGACTTTCAGATACGCAGTATTTT. It encodes CASSVPGLSDTQYF.

The DNA for the CDR3 is TGCGCCAGCAGCGTGGAGGAGGGGGCGCAGGAGCAGTACTTC. Translating it yields CASSVEEGAQEQYF. The J gene is TRBJ2-7, the V gene TRBV5-1, with a weak D call TRBD1 (7 bases). The CDR3 runs 14 residues. V lost 4 bases and J lost 7, with 18 bases in between. Germline lookup yields CDR1 SGHRS and CDR2 YFSETQ.

This clone appeared a few times. The chain joins TRBV6-4 to TRBJ2-1, with TRBD1 identical over 7 bases. CDR1 is MRHNA and CDR2 is SNTAGT in the germline V gene. This CDR3 has 14 residues. The J segment lost 3 bases and the V segment lost 3 bases, leaving 2 bases of the junction unmatched. The CDR3 region is CASSETGIYNEQFF. The CDR3 nucleotides read TGTGCCAGCAGTGAGACAGGGATCTACAATGAGCAGTTCTTC.

The chain carries TRBV14 and TRBJ2-1; 13 nucleotides agree with TRBD2. The CDR3 contains 17 residues. The ends lost 4 bases at V and 1 base at J; junction bases unmatched: 4. Germline V gives CDR1 SGHDN, CDR2 FVKESK. The CDR3 loop is CASSPRTSGSSYNEQFF. In DNA form, the CDR3 reads TGTGCCAGCAGCCCGAGGACTAGCGGGAGTTCCTACAATGAGCAGTTCTTC.

The chain recombines TRBV7-3 with TRBJ1-2, with 8 nucleotides matching TRBD1. The CDR3 has 13 amino acids. V lost 5 bases to trimming and J lost 4 bases; unmatched junction nucleotides: 3. Looked up from germline, CDR1 is SGHTA and CDR2 is FQGTGA. The CDR3 sequence: CASSLGTGYGYTF. The CDR3 DNA reads TGTGCCAGCAGCCTTGGGACAGGCTATGGCTACACCTTC.

This chain uses TRBV10-2 with TRBJ2-5; TRBD2 aligns across 10 bases. The germline V gene has CDR1 WSHSY and CDR2 SAAADI. V lost 10 bases, J lost 3 bases, and 11 bases stayed unmatched. The CDR3 sequence is 15 residues long. Here the CDR3 reads CATKATSGLEETQYF. The DNA of the CDR3 is TGCGCCACCAAGGCGACTAGCGGGCTAGAAGAGACCCAGTACTTC.